This T cell receptor beta chain was observed in a study of blood T cell repertoires in COVID-19. For the study at large: PBMCs, B-cell-depleted T cells, or T cells were the source of the cDNA or gDNA that made up the material.

In the study's own analysis: It was from reference gene primer amplification that nucleated cell counts were estimated. The assay was immunoSEQ multiplex PCR, and TCRdb's table has in-frame clones only and misses some. V, J and clone size derive from that table, while D and trimming were established from the DNA sequence. The sample has about 200,000 clones, around 90% seen once. CDR3 length: 14 residues. The V and J ends lost 8 bases and 1 base, in that order; junction bases with no gene match: 4. Germline CDR1 is MNHEY and CDR2 is SMNVEV (reference sequence). The clonotype comes from a man in his forties or fifties with acute or convalescent COVID-19. Sequenced sample: peripheral blood. The chain combines TRBV27 with TRBJ1-3, with TRBD1 identical over 8 bases. The CDR3 region is CASRQGHSGNTIYF. In nucleotides, the CDR3 is TGTGCCAGCCGACAGGGGCATTCTGGAAACACCATATATTTT.